This TCR beta chain emerged from a study of a mutant IDH1 vaccine in newly diagnosed glioma. Noted time point: week 11, during vaccination. Every vaccination contained 300 ug of the mutant IDH1 20-mer peptide and was paired with topical imiquimod. Trimming took off 3 bases at V and 3 bases at J, with 9 bases between the two ends. The length of the CDR3 is 14 residues. Looked up from germline, CDR1 is MNHEY and CDR2 is SMNVEV (reference sequence). As regards this clone: Antigen unknown.

Sequenced by immunoSEQ multiplex PCR; TCRdb stores in-frame clones only, minus some. There are fewer than 150,000 clones in the sample; roughly 88% occur only once, and around 0.61% lies in the top ten. The sample here was PBMCs, taken from a glioma patient whose treatment included an IDH1 peptide vaccine. The chain recombines TRBV27 with TRBJ1-5, with D unclear. The clonotype originates from a woman in her forties or fifties with glioma. CDR3 coding DNA: TGTGCCAGCAGTTTGTTGAGCGTCAATCAGCCCCAGCATTTT. It codes for CASSLLSVNQPQHF.